This T cell receptor beta chain was sequenced during a study of OX40 agonist ivuxolimab in advanced cancers. Study-level information: Patients with prior anti-PD-1, anti-PD-L1 or anti-CTLA-4 therapy were eligible; 40% had some.

Study-level findings and limits: Compared with others, partial responders at 0.1-3.0 mg/kg displayed clonal expansion among the lowest.

Blood sampling was done at baseline, cycle 4 day 1, and cycle 7 day 1. V was cut by 6 bases and J by 4 bases, with 20 bases left in between. CDR1 is SGHRS and CDR2 is YFSETQ in the germline V gene. This CDR3 is built from 15 residues. As concerns this clone: Its matching antigen is unknown.

Sequencing was performed with immunoSEQ multiplex PCR; in TCRdb, only in-frame clones are kept and a portion is missing. There are 75,000 to 100,000 clones in the sample; about 92% occur only once, and approximately 3.6% lies in the top ten. The material sequenced was CD4+ or CD8+ T cells sorted from blood, taken in a trial of the OX40 agonist ivuxolimab. This TCR came from an adult with an advanced solid tumor such as melanoma, head and neck, liver or kidney cancer. The chain employs TRBV5-1 and TRBJ2-7, with D perhaps matching TRBD1 or TRBD2 (5 bases each). The CDR3 reads CASTLGDETTYEQYF. DNA of the CDR3: TGCGCCAGCACACTCGGGGACGAGACCACTTACGAGCAGTACTTC.